This T cell receptor (beta chain) was documented in a study of OX40 agonist ivuxolimab in advanced cancers. This clone was counted between two and nine times. Using immunoSEQ multiplex PCR, the repertoire was profiled, and TCRdb retains in-frame clones only, with some absent. Of roughly 62,000 clones in the sample, around 84% were seen once. This clonotype originated in an adult with an advanced solid tumor such as melanoma, head and neck, liver or kidney cancer. The sample consisted of CD4+ or CD8+ T cells sorted from blood, taken in a trial of the OX40 agonist ivuxolimab.

CDR3 protein: CASSAPFGTQYF. CDR3 DNA sequence: TGTGCCAGCAGCGCCCCGTTTGGTACGCAGTATTTT. This sequence joins TRBV9 and TRBJ2-3; no reliable D call. V gave up 3 bases and J gave up 8 bases, with 10 bases separating them. Germline V lookup: CDR1 SGDLS, CDR2 YYNGEE. The CDR3 extends over 12 amino acids.